This entry is about one T cell receptor (beta chain). Its matching antigen is unknown. Other DNA sequences of this sample code for an identical CDR3. Each patient relapsed following autologous stem cell transplantation, and prior brentuximab vedotin exposure differed. Complete response, partial response or progressive disease was each patient's best response. CDR3 length: 13 residues. J lost 7 bases, V lost 5 bases, and 7 bases had no gene match. CDR1 and CDR2 from the germline V gene are LNHDA and SQIVND (reference sequence). Generated by immunoSEQ multiplex PCR, the TCRdb table keeps only in-frame clones and is missing some. The sample contains 90,000 to 95,000 clones, 89% of which appear only once. This sample stems from a study of PD-1 blockade in classical Hodgkin lymphoma. General study findings and limits: Exclusion covered patients beginning nivolumab under 1 year post-ASCT.

The TCR comes from a human donor with classical Hodgkin lymphoma. The source material was peripheral blood mononuclear cells (PBMCs), sampled before the second cycle of nivolumab. The chain uses TRBV19 and TRBJ2-7; 8 positions agree with TRBD1. The CDR3 DNA reads as TGTGCCAGTAGTTCCTGGACAGGGTCGGAGCAGTACTTC. It yields the protein CASSSWTGSEQYF.